One sample yielded the 29 T cell receptor beta chains listed below, sequenced in a study of CXCR3-negative and CXCR3-positive naive CD8 T cells. UMI-labeled 5' RACE TRB cDNA libraries were prepared from the cells. After re-calling the 5' RACE reads, TCRdb lists one entry per CDR3 protein, DNA absent. The table lists approximately 100,000 distinct CDR3 sequences. General observations from the study: Higher TRB CDR3 hydrophobicity marked CXCR3-positive naive cells relative to CXCR3-negative naive cells.

Which antigens these TCRs recognize remains unknown. The sequencing sample was made of naive CXCR3+ CD8+ T cells from blood. Subset noted: CD45RO-CCR7+CD27+CD95- naive CD8+ T cells expressing CXCR3 (TNR3+). The origin of the receptors is a human donor in good health. Some clones in this sample may be carry-over from other donors' samples.

This sequence joins TRBV9 and TRBJ2-7; TCRdb picks TRBD1, but there is no DNA to check that call. There are 13 residues in the CDR3. CDR1 and CDR2 from the germline V gene are SGDLS and YYNGEE. The CDR3 protein is CASSADSTYEQYF.

The chain links TRBV29-1 to TRBJ2-5; TCRdb picks TRBD1, but there is no DNA to check that call. Per germline, CDR1 SQVTM and CDR2 ANQGSEA. The CDR3 runs to 15 residues. The CDR3 sequence is CSGRLTGGRGETQYF.

This chain connects TRBV3-1 to TRBJ2-7; the TCRdb D gene call, TRBD2, has no DNA to confirm it. Germline values: CDR1 LGHDT, CDR2 YNNKEL (reference sequence). This CDR3 has 15 residues. CDR3 in amino acids: CASSPLTSGYYEQYF.

The rearrangement uses TRBV29-1 and TRBJ2-1; without DNA, the TCRdb call of TRBD1 cannot be checked. This CDR3 spans 14 amino acids. In germline, CDR1 is SQVTM, CDR2 ANQGSEA. CDR3 loop: CSVEDRGGYNEQFF.

The chain recombines TRBV20-1 with TRBJ1-2; lacking DNA, the TRBD1 call made by TCRdb goes unchecked. In germline, CDR1 is DFQATT, CDR2 SNEGSKA (reference sequence). The CDR3 extends over 12 amino acids. The CDR3 here is CSAGDRNYGYTF.

The J gene is TRBJ2-5, the V gene TRBV11-2; TCRdb gives TRBD1 as the D gene, but with no DNA this cannot be confirmed. This CDR3 region has 15 residues. Germline V gene lookup returns CDR1 SGHAT and CDR2 FQNNGV. The CDR3 here is CASSLAPTEKETQYF.

This chain links TRBV10-3 with TRBJ2-1; TCRdb calls TRBD2, which cannot be checked without DNA. There are 13 residues in the CDR3. CDR1 and CDR2 (germline): ENHRY, SYGVKD. Here the CDR3 reads CAIDSGDHNEQFF.

The V call is TRBV3-1, the J call TRBJ2-5; the TRBD1 assignment by TCRdb is unverifiable without DNA. Germline V gives CDR1 LGHDT, CDR2 YNNKEL (reference sequence). The CDR3 runs to 14 residues. The CDR3: CASSAWDNQGTQYF.

The chain combines TRBV6-5 with TRBJ2-1; there is no DNA to check the TCRdb D call of TRBD1. CDR1 MNHEY and CDR2 SVGAGI come from the germline V gene. There are 13 residues in the CDR3. The CDR3 region is CASSLYRNNEQFF.

The chain has TRBV27 and TRBJ2-7; there is no DNA to check the TCRdb D call of TRBD2. The CDR3 covers 14 residues. The germline gives CDR1 MNHEY, CDR2 SMNVEV (reference sequence). The CDR3 sequence: CASSPGGQIYEQYF.

Here the CDR3 reads CASSAQGQRNEKLFF. V gene TRBV7-8 combines with J gene TRBJ1-4; TCRdb calls TRBD1, which cannot be checked without DNA. The CDR3 spans 15 residues. CDR1 and CDR2 from the germline V gene are SGHVS and FQNEAQ.

This chain uses TRBV2 with TRBJ2-1; TCRdb reports TRBD1, a call that lacks DNA to check it against. Germline V CDR1 and CDR2: SNHLY, FYNNEI. The CDR3 runs to 12 residues. CDR3: CAILDRYNEQFF.

The chain has TRBV20-1 and TRBJ2-7; checking the TCRdb D call of TRBD2 is not possible without DNA. CDR3 length equals 18 residues. Germline CDR1 is DFQATT and CDR2 is SNEGSKA (reference sequence). The CDR3 sequence is CSARDLRLAGGSSYEQYF.

This chain connects TRBV3-1 to TRBJ1-1; TCRdb designates TRBD1, a call that cannot be tested without DNA. This CDR3 has 14 residues. CDR1 is LGHDT, CDR2 YNNKEL, per germline (reference sequence). The CDR3 is CASSLLQENTEAFF. The full variable domain, completed using reference TRBV3-1 and TRBJ1-1, is DTAVSQTPKYLVTQMGNDKSIKCEQNLGHDTMYWYKQDSKKFLKIMFSYNNKELIINETVPNRFSPKSPDKAHLNLHINSLELGDSAVYFCASSLLQENTEAFFGQGTRLTVV.

The chain combines TRBV10-3 with TRBJ2-3; there is no DNA to check the TCRdb D call of TRBD1. Germline CDR1 is ENHRY and CDR2 is SYGVKD. The CDR3 runs 14 residues. The CDR3 reads CAISEPGPPDTQYF.

The chain couples TRBV5-1 to TRBJ2-1. This CDR3 is built from 15 residues. Germline V CDR1 and CDR2: SGHRS, YFSETQ. CDR3 loop: CASSLSTSWYNEKFF.

The chain is built from TRBV14 and TRBJ2-1. The CDR3 is 12 residues long. From germline, CDR1 is SGHDN and CDR2 FVKESK. CDR3 sequence: CASSLLPNEQFF.

J is TRBJ2-3 and V is TRBV7-3. Germline loops: CDR1 SGHTA, CDR2 FQGTGA. The CDR3 length is 14 residues. The CDR3 protein is CASSLTSDADTQYF.

This rearrangement joins TRBV11-3 to TRBJ2-2; TCRdb indicates TRBD1, and absent DNA this call remains unverified. Per germline, CDR1 SGHNT and CDR2 YENEEA. The CDR3 covers 17 residues. CDR3 amino acids: CASSLGDSQTLTGELFF.

The chain links TRBV13 to TRBJ1-1. The CDR3 sequence is 13 residues long. Germline CDR1 is PRHDT and CDR2 is FYEKMQ (reference sequence). The CDR3 region is CASTLHPNTEAFF.

The chain carries TRBV28 and TRBJ2-3; TCRdb lists TRBD2, though no DNA is available to test this call. This CDR3 region has 16 residues. Germline values: CDR1 MDHEN, CDR2 SYDVKM. This CDR3 is CASSLGLAGGPDTQYF.

The rearrangement joins TRBV7-9 to TRBJ2-7; the D call from TCRdb, TRBD1, cannot be confirmed without DNA. This CDR3 contains 15 residues. The germline V gene encodes CDR1 SEHNR and CDR2 FQNEAQ (reference sequence). CDR3: CASSPEQGRVDEQYF.

This sequence joins TRBV15 and TRBJ1-2. CDR1 and CDR2 (germline): LNHNV, YYDKDF (reference sequence). The CDR3 spans 12 residues. Here the CDR3 reads CATSSWNYGYTF.

V is TRBV4-3 and J is TRBJ1-1. CDR3 size: 15 residues. CDR1 and CDR2 from the germline V gene are LGHNA and YSLEER. The CDR3 region is CASSQDVDLNTEAFF.

The V gene is TRBV28, the J gene TRBJ1-1; the TCRdb D gene call, TRBD1, has no DNA to confirm it. This CDR3 comprises 15 residues. CDR1 and CDR2 from the germline V gene are MDHEN and SYDVKM. The CDR3 is CASRPTGTVNTEAFF.

CDR3 protein: CSARVGASNQPQHF. V usage is TRBV20-1 and J usage is TRBJ1-5. The length of the CDR3 is 14 residues. The germline CDR1 and CDR2 sequences are DFQATT and SNEGSKA (reference sequence).

This rearrangement joins TRBV7-9 to TRBJ2-7. Germline lookup yields CDR1 SEHNR and CDR2 FQNEAQ (reference sequence). The CDR3 spans 13 residues. The CDR3 sequence: CASSNGISYEQYF.

The chain combines TRBV18 with TRBJ1-1; with no DNA, the TCRdb D assignment of TRBD1 cannot be verified. In germline, CDR1 is KGHSH, CDR2 LQKENI. CDR3 length: 17 amino acids. The CDR3 sequence: CASSPPGQGGDGTEAFF.

The chain joins TRBV20-1 to TRBJ1-4; checking the TCRdb D call of TRBD1 is not possible without DNA. The CDR3 totals 15 residues. CDR1 is DFQATT, CDR2 SNEGSKA, per germline (reference sequence). The CDR3: CSARDRADTNEKLFF.